This T cell receptor (beta chain) was sequenced in a study of cytotoxic CD8 clonotypes in ibrutinib-treated CLL (dated by TCRdb to the early 2020s). In the study overall: The cohort was composed of ten to eleven relapsed/refractory and roughly 16 treatment-naive patients; IGHV unmutated status was identified in some 17 patients. Responses were partial in approximately 24 patients and complete in 2; after median approximately 5.5 years follow-up, about 14 stayed in remission and roughly twelve progressed. Response samples were taken after a median of 12 months on treatment, ranging from roughly 6 to 36 months. On average, each sample yielded around 250,000 productive templates and roughly 95,000 productive rearrangements. Of the roughly 86 people in the trial, around 26 had longitudinal samples available. Cryopreserved peripheral blood mononuclear cells were obtained before treatment, at response, and at either sustained remission or disease progression. All remission and progressive disease samples were collected while patients were still receiving ibrutinib.

For TCR beta library preparation, 2 to 2.5 micrograms of genomic DNA were isolated from cryopreserved PBMCs. Longitudinal blood samples from CLL patients receiving ibrutinib monotherapy were subjected to high-throughput TCR beta sequencing. Patients were enrolled in a phase 2 open-label single-center ibrutinib monotherapy trial. The investigation overall reported the following: Baseline clonality was found to be higher than that of age-matched healthy donors and was strongly correlated with circulating CD8+ T-cell counts. Public clonotypes were rare and either shrank or stayed stable during treatment, and the rise in clonality at ibrutinib response reflected expansion of private clonotypes. At ibrutinib response clonality went up, during sustained remission it held steady, and at progression it dropped back toward baseline. Sampling times were not matched between patients in sustained remission and patients whose disease was progressing, and lymph node repertoires were not examined.

A MiSeq instrument was used for deep resolution sequencing, which targeted depths ranging from 1 in 1 million up to 1 in 200,000 T cells, with coverage averaging 10x for each clonotype. The immunoSEQ hsTCRB Kit was used to generate TCR beta libraries. From the authors' description of their analysis: ImmunoSEQ Data Assistant and ImmunoSEQ Analyzer were used for data analysis, and V, D and J genes were assigned according to IMGT definitions. Clonality was computed as one minus normalized Shannon entropy of productive rearrangement frequencies, ranging from 0 to 1. Only overrepresented clonotypes making up at least 0.05% of each patient's repertoire were included in the public clonotype analysis. Some 13 age-matched healthy donor repertoires from immuneACCESS served as clonality controls. TCRdb's version of the immuneACCESS table is confined to in-frame rearrangements and falls short of the full clone set. An unresolved V gene accounts for under half of the shortfall where checked; the remainder is of unknown origin. Clone size and the V and J calls come from that table; the DNA yielded D and trimming. The sample table shows around 150,000 clones, and about 84% are seen once. 7.5% to 8% of the sample lies in the top ten.

For this clone: It lacks a known antigen. No qualities accompany the bases; no much larger clone lies one base away.

V is trimmed back by 8 bases and J by 1 base, and the junction contains 8 bases that no gene match accounts for. From the cysteine through the phenylalanine, the CDR3 covers 15 amino acids. Of the read, only the CDR3 DNA is kept; its 45 bases are in frame from base 1. Taken from the germline V gene (reference sequence), the CDR1 and CDR2 loops are LNHNV and YYDKDF. The sequences come from PBMCs, collected after 36 months of ibrutinib treatment. The chain links TRBV15 with TRBJ2-1; 7 of the junction bases match TRBD2. The clonotype originates from a human donor with chronic lymphocytic leukemia. The CDR3 corresponds to CATGAGRGSYNEQFF. The nucleotides read TGTGCCACCGGTGCGGGGCGGGGGTCCTACAATGAGCAGTTCTTC.